This T cell receptor (beta chain) originates from a study of blood T cell repertoires in COVID-19 (dated by TCRdb to about 2020). Describing the broader study: Samples covering the acute and convalescent phases of COVID-19 were provided by collaborators in the United States, Italy and Spain. The dataset comprised deeply sampled blood TCRbeta repertoires from subjects exposed to, actively infected with, or recovered from COVID-19. The sample metadata nearly always contained a de-identified subject ID, COVID-19 status, age in years and sex. The repertoires were released in a freely available public database intended as a resource for research on the immune response to SARS-CoV-2. The material from the prospective study consisted of cDNA or gDNA derived from T cells, B-cell-depleted T cells, or PBMCs. Samples came from the ongoing ImmuneRACE study (first 160 participants) plus 1,254 subjects from 6 global collaborators. Where available, HLA class I and class II types were taken from metadata supplied by the sample provider and were not determined by assay-based typing. General study outcomes and caveats: The amount of clinical and demographic metadata varied by source and participant and was provided uncurated.

A note on this clone: Its antigen is unknown. Per-base quality was not reported, and no clone a single base away is much larger than it.

Between the V and J ends, shortened by 8 bases and 1 base respectively, the junction contains 17 bases. The CDR3 holds 15 amino acids from the cysteine to the phenylalanine. Only the CDR3 part of the read is kept: 45 bases, read in frame from the first base. In the germline V gene, CDR1 corresponds to MNHEY and CDR2 to SVGAGI. Enrolling through a virtual design, the prospective study's participants ranged in age from roughly 18 to 100 years and lived across some 23 United States geographic areas. In the prospective study, cohorts were assigned on the basis of participant-reported clinical history obtained from a screening survey and a study questionnaire. Mobile phlebotomists in the prospective study collected whole blood, serum and a nasopharyngeal or oropharyngeal swab from every participant. Over a roughly two-month period, participants in the prospective study had the option of providing additional blood draws and questionnaires. Before DNA extraction, prospective study blood samples were shipped either frozen or at room temperature.

TCRbeta CDR3 regions were amplified from genomic DNA using the immunoSEQ Assay, a bias-controlled multiplex PCR. As for the authors' bioinformatics: Within the assay, amplification of reference gene primers was used to estimate how many nucleated cells each sample contained. Sequence reads were collapsed and filtered to measure the absolute abundance of every unique TCRbeta CDR3 rearrangement. For each sample, productive Simpson clonality was calculated as the square root of Simpson's diversity index over productive rearrangements. TCRdb limited this immuneACCESS table to in-frame rearrangements with V and J called. A share of clones is missing; checked studies link under half to unresolved V genes, and the rest is unexplained. V and J calls and clone size are given by that table; D and trimming were obtained from the DNA. The sample table holds some 190,000 clones, of which around three quarters were seen once. Of the sample, 17% falls within the top ten clones.

Material: PBMCs or T cells enriched from blood (not recorded which). This receptor was taken from a woman in her forties or fifties with acute COVID-19. The chain couples TRBV6-5 to TRBJ1-1; too little of a D gene remains to name it. The CDR3 reads CASFGVGSRNTEAFF. The DNA reads TGTGCCAGCTTCGGGGTAGGCAGTAGGAACACTGAAGCTTTCTTT.